The entry below gives a single T cell receptor beta chain sequence along with its context. Its antigen is as yet unknown. The data stem from a study of esophageal squamous cell carcinoma under preoperative chemotherapy. Broader study findings: Peripheral T cells showed a significant TCR diversity increase after chemotherapy, unlike tumor-infiltrating lymphocytes.

The time point was: after preoperative PTX-NDP chemotherapy. MiXCR, run by TCRdb on the PCR reads, gives a single entry per CDR3 protein. The table lists about 32,000 distinct CDR3 sequences, under 60% of them singletons. Germline-derived CDR1 and CDR2 are MGHDK and SYGVNS. There are 13 residues in the CDR3. V gave up 6 bases and J gave up 4 bases; unmatched junction bases: 5. This clonotype was sampled from a human donor with esophageal squamous cell carcinoma. The donor label of this sample is uncertain. This sample was taken from a patient given preoperative chemotherapy. This rearrangement joins TRBV25-1 to TRBJ2-5; 7 bases map to TRBD1. The CDR3 region is CASSKQGLETQYF. CDR3 nucleotide sequence: TGTGCCAGCAGCAAACAGGGGTTAGAGACCCAGTACTTC.